The clone carrying this T cell receptor (beta chain) has more than one count but fewer than ten. No antigen is known for it. These data are taken from a study of T-cell reconstitution after alpha-beta-depleted transplantation in children. General observations from the study: Counts and diversity of T cells one year after transplant came mostly from newly produced T cells. There were reportedly several hundred expanded graft clones from which alpha-beta T cells came about two months after transplant. Surviving thymic progenitors and recipient T cells were the source of high TCRbeta diversity at day 60 in some patients.

Unique molecular identifiers featured in how the TCRbeta library was prepared. TCRdb ran MiXCR on the PCR reads and lists one entry per CDR3 protein. The table shows 200,000 to 250,000 distinct CDR3 sequences, with roughly a quarter occurring only once. V lost 3 bases to trimming and J lost 6 bases, with 21 bases between them. Germline V CDR1 and CDR2: SQVTM, ANQGSEA. The CDR3 runs 16 residues. This TCR was recovered from a female patient aged 2 to 10 who had a stem cell transplant for congenital amegakaryocytic thrombocytopenia, so the T cells may come from the graft donor. Material: PBMCs, mostly from graft donor cells, obtained 360 days after TCRalphabeta/CD19-depleted stem cell transplant. This chain connects TRBV29-1 to TRBJ2-1; D may be TRBD1 (5 bases). CDR3 loop: CSVDTSEQGRPNEQFF. The DNA for the CDR3 is TGCAGCGTTGACACTTCGGAGCAGGGTAGACCCAATGAGCAGTTCTTC.